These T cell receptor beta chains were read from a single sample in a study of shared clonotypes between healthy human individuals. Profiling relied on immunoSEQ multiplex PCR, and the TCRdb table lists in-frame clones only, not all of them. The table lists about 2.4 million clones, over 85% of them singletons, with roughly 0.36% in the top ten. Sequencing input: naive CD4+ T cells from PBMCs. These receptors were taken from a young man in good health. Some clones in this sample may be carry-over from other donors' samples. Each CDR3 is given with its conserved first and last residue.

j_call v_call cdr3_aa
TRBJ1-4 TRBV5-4 CASSLVGDGTVEKLFF
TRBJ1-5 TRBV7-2 CASSRTGTGNQPQHF
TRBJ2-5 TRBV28 CASSFPSGSRETQYF
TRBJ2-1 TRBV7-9 CASSLGTSGYNEQFF
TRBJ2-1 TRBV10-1 CASTNGPAGGVNEQFF
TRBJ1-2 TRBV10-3 CAIIEAGGSYGYTF
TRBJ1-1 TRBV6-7 CASSYERWGTEAFF
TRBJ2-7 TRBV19 CASSMGTGSGEQYF
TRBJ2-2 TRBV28 CASSLTSGSVGELFF
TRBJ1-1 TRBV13 CASSLWDRGLGTEAFF
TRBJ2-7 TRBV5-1 CASSFPGSNEQYF
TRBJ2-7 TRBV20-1 CSAPHGEQYF
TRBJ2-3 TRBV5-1 CASSFSLSTDTQYF
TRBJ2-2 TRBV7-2 CASSLRTSGYTGELFF
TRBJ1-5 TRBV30 CAWSRERGWGPQHF
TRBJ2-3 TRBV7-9 CASSFDRGTDTQYF
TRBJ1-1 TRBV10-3 CAISPTIGRGAEAFF
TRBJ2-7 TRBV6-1 CASRKEQGLYEQYF
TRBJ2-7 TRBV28 CASSFRDSPTQQYF
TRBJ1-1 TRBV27 CASSLSRGQFEAFF
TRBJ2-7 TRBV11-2 CASSLDSSYEQYF
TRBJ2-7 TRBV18 CASSKTGDEQYF
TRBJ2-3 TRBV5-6 CASSFAIFTDTQYF
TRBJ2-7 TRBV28 CASSFWSLGYEQYF
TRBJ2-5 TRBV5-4 CASSPAGDLMETQYF
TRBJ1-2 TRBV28 CASSYSQPYYGYTF
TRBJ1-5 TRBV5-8 CASSFYRDQGPQHF
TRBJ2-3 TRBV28 CASSRPQPPDTQYF
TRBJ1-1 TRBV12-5 CASGLVAENTEAFF
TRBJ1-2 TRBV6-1 CASNALRVSYGYTF
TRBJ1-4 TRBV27 CASSPARGVREKLFF
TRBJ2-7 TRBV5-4 CASSSRAQGPYSYEQYF
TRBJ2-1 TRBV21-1 CASSKQGVRYLRANNEQFF
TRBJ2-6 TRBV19 CASSPQGGFLSGANVLTF
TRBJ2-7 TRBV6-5 CASSRQGYEQYF
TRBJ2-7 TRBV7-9 CASSLVGSRTDEQYF
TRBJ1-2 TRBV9 CASSVDNRGRDGYTF
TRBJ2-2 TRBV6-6 CASSTYRNTGELFF
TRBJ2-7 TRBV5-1 CASRSGTSTYEQYF
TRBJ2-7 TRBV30 CAWGTGVAYEQYF
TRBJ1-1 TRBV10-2 CASSRQEVGTEAFF
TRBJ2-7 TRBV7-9 CASSALETGVSYEQYF
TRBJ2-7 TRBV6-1 CASRSGTSRYEQYF
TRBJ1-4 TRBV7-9 CASSFLGEKLFF
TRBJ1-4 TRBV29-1 CSVLDRGEKLFF
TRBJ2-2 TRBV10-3 CAIRDVYTGELFF
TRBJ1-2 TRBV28 CASRAAGGNGYTF
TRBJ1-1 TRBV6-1 CASTRSSGATEAFF
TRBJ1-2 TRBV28 CASRVGQTYGYTF
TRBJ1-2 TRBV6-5 CASSYSRGDHYGYTF
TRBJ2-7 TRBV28 CASRSLGYEQYF
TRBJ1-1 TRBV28 CASSLPLMYTEAFF
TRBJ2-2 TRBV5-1 CASRDGRINTGELFF
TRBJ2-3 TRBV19 CASSIDRTDTQYF
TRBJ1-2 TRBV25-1 CASSLGTLGYTF